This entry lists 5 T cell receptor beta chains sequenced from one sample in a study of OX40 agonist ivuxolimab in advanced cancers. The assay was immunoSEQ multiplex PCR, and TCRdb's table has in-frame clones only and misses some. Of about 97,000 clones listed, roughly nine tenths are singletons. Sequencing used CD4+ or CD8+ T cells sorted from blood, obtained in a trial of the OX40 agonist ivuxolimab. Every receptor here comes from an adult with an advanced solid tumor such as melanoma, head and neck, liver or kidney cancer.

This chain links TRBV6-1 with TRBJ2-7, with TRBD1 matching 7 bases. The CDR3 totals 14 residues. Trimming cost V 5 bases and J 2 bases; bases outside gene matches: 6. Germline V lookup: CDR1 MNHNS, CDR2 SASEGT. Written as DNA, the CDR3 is TGTGCCAGCAGTTCGACAGGGCCCACCTACGAGCAGTACTTC. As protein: CASSSTGPTYEQYF.

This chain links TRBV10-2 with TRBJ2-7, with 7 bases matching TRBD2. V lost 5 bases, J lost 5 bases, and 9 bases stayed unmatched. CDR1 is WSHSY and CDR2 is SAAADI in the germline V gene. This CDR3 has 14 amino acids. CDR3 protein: CASSRGGGGNEQYF. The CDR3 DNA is TGCGCCAGCAGTCGAGGCGGGGGAGGGAACGAGCAGTACTTC.

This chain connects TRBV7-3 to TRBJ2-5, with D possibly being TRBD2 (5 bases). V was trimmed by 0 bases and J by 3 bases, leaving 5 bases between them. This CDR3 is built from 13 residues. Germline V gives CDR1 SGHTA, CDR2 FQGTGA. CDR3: CASSLTGEETQYF. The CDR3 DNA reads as TGTGCCAGCAGCTTAACCGGGGAAGAGACCCAGTACTTC.

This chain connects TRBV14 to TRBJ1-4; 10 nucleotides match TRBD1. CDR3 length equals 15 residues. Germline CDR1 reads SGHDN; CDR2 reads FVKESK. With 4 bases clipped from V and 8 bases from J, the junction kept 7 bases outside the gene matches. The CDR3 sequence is CASSPRQGAREKLFF. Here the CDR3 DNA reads TGTGCCAGCAGCCCCCGACAGGGGGCGAGGGAAAAACTGTTTTTT.

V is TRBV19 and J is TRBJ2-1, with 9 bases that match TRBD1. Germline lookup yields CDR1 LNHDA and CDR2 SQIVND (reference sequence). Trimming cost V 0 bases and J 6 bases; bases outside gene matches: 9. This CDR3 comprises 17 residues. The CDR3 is CASSIEGYRGRLNEQFF. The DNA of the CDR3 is TGTGCCAGTAGTATAGAGGGGTACAGGGGGCGCCTCAATGAGCAGTTCTTC.